Sequencing of this T cell receptor beta chain was carried out in a study of vaccination effects on CD4 cells after COVID-19. About the research overall: Early and late post-vaccination sampling was undertaken in a cohort of a few convalescent patients. Points from the study as a whole: At late timepoints after vaccination, vaccine- and infection-induced clones shrank markedly. Convalescents showed post-vaccine spike-reactive clones that were mainly new vaccine-induced clones.

ViraFEST used viral peptide pools to expand antigen-specific CD4+ T cells before sequencing. Isolation of CD4+ T cells took place after less than 12 days of culture. This individual contracted SARS-CoV-2 between March and December 2020, as verified by PCR. BNT162b2 vaccine or mRNA-1273 vaccine was given to participants in two doses. The CDR3 has 15 residues. V was shortened by 5 bases and J by 10 bases, with 21 bases between the two germline ends. Germline V gene data show CDR1 as SGHNT and CDR2 as YENEEA. As regards this clone: The target antigen is unknown.

Sequenced by immunoSEQ multiplex PCR; TCRdb stores in-frame clones only, minus some. In the table there are about 14,000 clones, over 70% of which are singletons. V is TRBV11-3 and J is TRBJ2-1, with D tentatively TRBD2 (6 bases). The sequencing here drew on CD4+ T cells from PBMCs cultured with SARS-CoV-2 spike peptides, taken after COVID-19 vaccination. This TCR came from a human donor who had a prior SARS-CoV-2 infection. This CDR3 reads CASSVVSGAFGEQFF. The CDR3 bases are TGTGCCAGCAGCGTCGTTTCGGGAGCGTTTGGAGAGCAGTTCTTC.